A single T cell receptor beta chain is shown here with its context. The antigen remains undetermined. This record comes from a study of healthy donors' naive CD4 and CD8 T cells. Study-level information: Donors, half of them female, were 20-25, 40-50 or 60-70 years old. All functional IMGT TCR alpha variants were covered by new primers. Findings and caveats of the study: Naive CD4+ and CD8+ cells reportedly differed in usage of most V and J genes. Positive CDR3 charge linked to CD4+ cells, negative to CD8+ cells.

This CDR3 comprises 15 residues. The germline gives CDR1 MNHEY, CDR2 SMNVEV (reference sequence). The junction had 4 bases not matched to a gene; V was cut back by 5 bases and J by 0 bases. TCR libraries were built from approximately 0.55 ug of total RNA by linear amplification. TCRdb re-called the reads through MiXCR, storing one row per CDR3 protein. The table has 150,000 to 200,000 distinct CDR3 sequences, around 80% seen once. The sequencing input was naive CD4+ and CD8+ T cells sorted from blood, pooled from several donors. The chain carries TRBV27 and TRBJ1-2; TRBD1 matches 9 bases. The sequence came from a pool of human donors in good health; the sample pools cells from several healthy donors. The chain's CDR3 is CASSPGTGPNYGYTF. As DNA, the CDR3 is TGTGCCAGCAGTCCCGGGACAGGGCCTAACTATGGCTACACCTTC.